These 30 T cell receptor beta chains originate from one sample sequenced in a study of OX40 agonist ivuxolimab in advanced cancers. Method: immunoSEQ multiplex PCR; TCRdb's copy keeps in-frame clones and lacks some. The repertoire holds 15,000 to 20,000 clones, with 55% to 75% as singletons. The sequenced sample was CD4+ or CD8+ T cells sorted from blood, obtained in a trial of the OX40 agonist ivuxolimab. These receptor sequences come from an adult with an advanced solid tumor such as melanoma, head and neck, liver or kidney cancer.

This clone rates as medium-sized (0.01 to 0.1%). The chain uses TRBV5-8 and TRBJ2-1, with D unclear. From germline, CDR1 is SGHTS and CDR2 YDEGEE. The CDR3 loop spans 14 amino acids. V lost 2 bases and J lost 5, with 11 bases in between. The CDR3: CASSFPGTHNEQFF. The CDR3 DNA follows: TGTGCCAGCAGCTTCCCCGGCACACACAATGAGCAGTTCTTC. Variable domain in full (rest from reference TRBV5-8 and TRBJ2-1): EAGVTQSPTHLIKTRGQQATLRCSPISGHTSVYWYQQALGLGLQFLLWYDEGEERNRGNFPPRFSGRQFPNYSSELNVNALELEDSALYLCASSFPGTHNEQFFGPGTRLTVL.

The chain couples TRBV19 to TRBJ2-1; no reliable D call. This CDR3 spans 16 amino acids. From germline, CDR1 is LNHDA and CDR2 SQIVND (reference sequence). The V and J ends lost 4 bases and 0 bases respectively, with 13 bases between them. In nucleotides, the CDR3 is TGTGCCAGTAGTAACCCCAAGGTTAGCTCCTACAATGAGCAGTTCTTC. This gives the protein CASSNPKVSSYNEQFF.

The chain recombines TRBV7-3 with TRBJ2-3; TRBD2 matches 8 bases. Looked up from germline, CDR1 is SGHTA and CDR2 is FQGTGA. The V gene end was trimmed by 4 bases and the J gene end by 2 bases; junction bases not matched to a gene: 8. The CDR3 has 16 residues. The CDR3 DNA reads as TGTGCCAGCAGCTCCCTGGGAGCGGGGGACACAGATACGCAGTATTTT. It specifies CASSSLGAGDTDTQYF.

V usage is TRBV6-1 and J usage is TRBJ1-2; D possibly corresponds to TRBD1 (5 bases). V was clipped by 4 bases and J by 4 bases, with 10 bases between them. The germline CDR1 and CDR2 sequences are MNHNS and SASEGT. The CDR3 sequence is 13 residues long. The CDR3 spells CASSVSQGYGYTF. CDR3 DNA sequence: TGTGCCAGCAGTGTCTCCCAGGGCTATGGCTACACCTTC.

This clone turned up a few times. CDR3 sequence (DNA): TGTGCCAGCAGTTTCAGAGGGCTCTACAATGAGCAGTTCTTC. This gives the protein CASSFRGLYNEQFF. The chain links TRBV28 to TRBJ2-1; possible D gene TRBD2, 5 bases. The CDR3 has 14 amino acids. Looked up from germline, CDR1 is MDHEN and CDR2 is SYDVKM. Trimming took 3 bases from V and 3 from J, leaving 9 bases between them.

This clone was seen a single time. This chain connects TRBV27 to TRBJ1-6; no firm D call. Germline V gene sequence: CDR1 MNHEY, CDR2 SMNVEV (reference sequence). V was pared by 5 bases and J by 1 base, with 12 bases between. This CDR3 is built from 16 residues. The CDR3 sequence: CASSLYSRSYNSPLHF. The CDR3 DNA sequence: TGTGCCAGCAGTCTCTACTCGCGATCCTATAATTCACCCCTCCACTTT.

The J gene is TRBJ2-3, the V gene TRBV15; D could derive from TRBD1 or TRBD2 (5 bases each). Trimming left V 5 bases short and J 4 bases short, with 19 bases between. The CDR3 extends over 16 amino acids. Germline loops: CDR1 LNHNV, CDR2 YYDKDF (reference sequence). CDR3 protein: CATSGGEVGAADTQYF. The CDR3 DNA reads TGTGCCACCAGCGGGGGAGAGGTCGGGGCGGCAGATACGCAGTATTTT.

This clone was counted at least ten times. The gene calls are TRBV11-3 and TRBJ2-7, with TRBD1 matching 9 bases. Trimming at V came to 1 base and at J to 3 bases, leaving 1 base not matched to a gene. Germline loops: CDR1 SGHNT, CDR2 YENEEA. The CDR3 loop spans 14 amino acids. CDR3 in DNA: TGTGCCAGCAGCTTAGGACAGGGGGGCTACGAGCAGTACTTC. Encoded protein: CASSLGQGGYEQYF.

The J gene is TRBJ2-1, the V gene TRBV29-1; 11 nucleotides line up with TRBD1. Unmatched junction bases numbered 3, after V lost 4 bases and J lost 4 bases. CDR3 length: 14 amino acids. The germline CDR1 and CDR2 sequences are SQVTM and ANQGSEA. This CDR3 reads CSVVGTGGYNEQFF. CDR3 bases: TGCAGCGTTGTAGGGACAGGGGGTTACAATGAGCAGTTCTTC.

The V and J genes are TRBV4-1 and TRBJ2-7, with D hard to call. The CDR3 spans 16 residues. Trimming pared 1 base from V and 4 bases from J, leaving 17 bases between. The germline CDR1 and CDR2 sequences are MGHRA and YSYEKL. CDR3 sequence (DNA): TGCGCCAGCAGCCAAGTGTCTACAGACGGAAAGTACGAGCAGTACTTC. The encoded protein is CASSQVSTDGKYEQYF.

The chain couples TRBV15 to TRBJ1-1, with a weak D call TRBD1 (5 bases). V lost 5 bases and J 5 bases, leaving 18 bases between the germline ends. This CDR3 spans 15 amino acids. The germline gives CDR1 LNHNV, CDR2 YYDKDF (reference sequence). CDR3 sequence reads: CATSPERQGRTEAFF. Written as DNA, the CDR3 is TGTGCCACCAGCCCCGAGAGGCAGGGCCGAACTGAAGCTTTCTTT.

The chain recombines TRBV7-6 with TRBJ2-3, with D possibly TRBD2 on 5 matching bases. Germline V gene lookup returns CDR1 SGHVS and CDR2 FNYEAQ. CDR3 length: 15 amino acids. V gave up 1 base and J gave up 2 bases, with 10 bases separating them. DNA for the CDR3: TGTGCCAGCAGCTTAGAGGCTAGCCTCACAGATACGCAGTATTTT. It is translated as CASSLEASLTDTQYF.

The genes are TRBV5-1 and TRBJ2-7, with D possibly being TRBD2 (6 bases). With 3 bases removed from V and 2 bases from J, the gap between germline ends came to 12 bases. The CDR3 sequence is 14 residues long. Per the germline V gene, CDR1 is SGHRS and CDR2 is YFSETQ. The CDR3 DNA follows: TGCGCCAGCAGCTACGGCGGGGCGGCCTACGAGCAGTACTTC. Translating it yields CASSYGGAAYEQYF.

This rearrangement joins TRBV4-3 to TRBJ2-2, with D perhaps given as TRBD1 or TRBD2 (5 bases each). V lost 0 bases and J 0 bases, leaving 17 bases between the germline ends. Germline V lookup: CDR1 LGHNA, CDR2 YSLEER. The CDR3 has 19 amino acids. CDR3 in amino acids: CASSQDGIGGWANTGELFF. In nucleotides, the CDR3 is TGCGCCAGCAGCCAAGATGGGATTGGGGGTTGGGCGAACACCGGGGAGCTGTTTTTT.

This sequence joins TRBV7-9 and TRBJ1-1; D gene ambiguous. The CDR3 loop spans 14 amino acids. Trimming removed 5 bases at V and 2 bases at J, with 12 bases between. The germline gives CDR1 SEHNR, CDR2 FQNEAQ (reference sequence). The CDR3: CASSPSALNTEAFF. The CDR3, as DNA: TGTGCCAGCAGCCCCTCTGCCCTCAACACTGAAGCTTTCTTT. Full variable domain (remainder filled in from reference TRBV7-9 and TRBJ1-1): DTGVSQNPRHKITKRGQNVTFRCDPISEHNRLYWYRQTLGQGPEFLTYFQNEAQLEKSRLLSDRFSAERPKGSFSTLEIQRTEQGDSAMYLCASSPSALNTEAFFGQGTRLTVV.

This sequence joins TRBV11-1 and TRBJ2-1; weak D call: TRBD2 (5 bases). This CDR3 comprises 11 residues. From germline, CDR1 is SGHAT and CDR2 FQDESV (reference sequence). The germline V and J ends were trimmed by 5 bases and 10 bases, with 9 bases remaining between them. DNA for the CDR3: TGTGCCAGCAGCCCCTCGGGAGAGCAGTTCTTC. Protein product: CASSPSGEQFF.

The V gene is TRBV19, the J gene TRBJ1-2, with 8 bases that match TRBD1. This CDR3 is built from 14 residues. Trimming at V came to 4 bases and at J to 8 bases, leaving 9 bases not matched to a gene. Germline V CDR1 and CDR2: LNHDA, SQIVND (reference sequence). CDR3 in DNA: TGTGCCAGTAGTACTACAGGGGGTATGGACGGCTACACCTTC. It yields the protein CASSTTGGMDGYTF.

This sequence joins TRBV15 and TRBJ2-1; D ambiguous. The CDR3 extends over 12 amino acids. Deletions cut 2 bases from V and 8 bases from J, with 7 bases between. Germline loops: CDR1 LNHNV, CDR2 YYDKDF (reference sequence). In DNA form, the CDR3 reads TGTGCCACCAGCAGACCTCCTGATGAGCAGTTCTTC. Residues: CATSRPPDEQFF.

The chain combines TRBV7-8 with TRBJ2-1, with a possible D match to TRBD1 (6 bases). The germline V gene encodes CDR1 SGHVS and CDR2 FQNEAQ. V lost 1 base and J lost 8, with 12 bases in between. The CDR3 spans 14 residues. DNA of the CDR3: TGTGCCAGCAGCTTAGACAGGGTTGCGGATGAGCAGTTCTTC. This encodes CASSLDRVADEQFF.

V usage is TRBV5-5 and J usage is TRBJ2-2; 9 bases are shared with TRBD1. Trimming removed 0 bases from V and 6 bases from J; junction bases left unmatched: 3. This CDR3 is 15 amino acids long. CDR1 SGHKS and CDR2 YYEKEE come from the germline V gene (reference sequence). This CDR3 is CASSLGTGVSGELFF. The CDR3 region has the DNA TGTGCCAGCAGCTTGGGGACAGGGGTTTCCGGGGAGCTGTTTTTT.

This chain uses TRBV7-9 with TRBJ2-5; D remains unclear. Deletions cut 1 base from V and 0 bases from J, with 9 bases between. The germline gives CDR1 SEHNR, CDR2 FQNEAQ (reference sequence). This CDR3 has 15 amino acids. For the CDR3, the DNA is TGTGCCAGCAGCTTAGGGCCGACATACCAAGAGACCCAGTACTTC. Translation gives CASSLGPTYQETQYF.

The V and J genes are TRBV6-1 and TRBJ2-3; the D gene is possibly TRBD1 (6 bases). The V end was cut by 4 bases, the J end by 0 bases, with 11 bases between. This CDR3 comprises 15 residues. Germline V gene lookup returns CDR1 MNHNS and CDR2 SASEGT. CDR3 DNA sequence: TGTGCCAGCAGTGCATACAGGGATAGCACAGATACGCAGTATTTT. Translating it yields CASSAYRDSTDTQYF.

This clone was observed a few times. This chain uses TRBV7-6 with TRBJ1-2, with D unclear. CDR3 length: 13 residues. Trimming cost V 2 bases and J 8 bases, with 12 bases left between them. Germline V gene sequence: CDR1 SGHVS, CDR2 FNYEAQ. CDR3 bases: TGTGCCAGCAGCTTAAGTGGGCCCTCGGGCTACACCTTC. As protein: CASSLSGPSGYTF.

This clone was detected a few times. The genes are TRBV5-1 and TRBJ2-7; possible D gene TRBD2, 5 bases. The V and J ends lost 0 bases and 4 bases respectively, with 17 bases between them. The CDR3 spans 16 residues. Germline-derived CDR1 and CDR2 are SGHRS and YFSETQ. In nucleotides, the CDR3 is TGCGCCAGCAGCTTGGAAGGCGGGTTTAAGCTTTACGAGCAGTACTTC. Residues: CASSLEGGFKLYEQYF.

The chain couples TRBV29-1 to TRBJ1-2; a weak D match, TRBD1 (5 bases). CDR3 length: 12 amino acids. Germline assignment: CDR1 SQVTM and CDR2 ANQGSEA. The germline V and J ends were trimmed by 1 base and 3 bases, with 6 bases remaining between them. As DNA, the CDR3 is TGCAGCGTTGAAGGGGACGACTATGGCTACACCTTC. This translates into CSVEGDDYGYTF.

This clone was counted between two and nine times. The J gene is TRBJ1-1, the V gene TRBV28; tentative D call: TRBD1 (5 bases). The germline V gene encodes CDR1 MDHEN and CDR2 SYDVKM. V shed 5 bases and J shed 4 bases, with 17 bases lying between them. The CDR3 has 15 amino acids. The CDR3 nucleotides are TGTGCCAGCAGTCCCGGGACGGCTAAACTCACTGAAGCTTTCTTT. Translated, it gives CASSPGTAKLTEAFF.

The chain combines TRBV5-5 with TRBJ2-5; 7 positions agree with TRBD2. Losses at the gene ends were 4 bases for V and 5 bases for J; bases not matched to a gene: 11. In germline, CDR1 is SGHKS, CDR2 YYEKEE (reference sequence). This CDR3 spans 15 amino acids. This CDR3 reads CASSLVDREVETQYF. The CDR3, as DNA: TGTGCCAGCAGCCTGGTGGACCGGGAGGTGGAGACCCAGTACTTC. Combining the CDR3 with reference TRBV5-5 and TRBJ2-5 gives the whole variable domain DAGVTQSPTHLIKTRGQQVTLRCSPISGHKSVSWYQQVLGQGPQFIFQYYEKEERGRGNFPDRFSARQFPNYSSELNVNALLLGDSALYLCASSLVDREVETQYFGPGTRLLVL.

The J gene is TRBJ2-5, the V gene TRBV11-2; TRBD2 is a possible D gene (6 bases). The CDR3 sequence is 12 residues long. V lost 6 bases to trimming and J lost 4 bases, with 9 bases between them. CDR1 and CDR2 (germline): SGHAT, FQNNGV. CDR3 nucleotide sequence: TGTGCCAGCAGGGGGGGAGGAGAGACCCAGTACTTC. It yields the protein CASRGGGETQYF.

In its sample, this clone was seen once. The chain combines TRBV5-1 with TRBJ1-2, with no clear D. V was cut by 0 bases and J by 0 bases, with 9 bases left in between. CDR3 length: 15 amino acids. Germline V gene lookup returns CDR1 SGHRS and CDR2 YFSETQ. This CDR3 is CASSLAGGSNYGYTF. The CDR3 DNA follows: TGCGCCAGCAGCTTGGCCGGCGGTTCTAACTATGGCTACACCTTC.

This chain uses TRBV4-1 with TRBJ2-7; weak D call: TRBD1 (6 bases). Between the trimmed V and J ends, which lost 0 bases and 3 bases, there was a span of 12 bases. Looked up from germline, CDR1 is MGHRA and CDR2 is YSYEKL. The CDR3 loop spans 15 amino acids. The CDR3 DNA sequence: TGCGCCAGCAGCCAAGATATTGGGGGCCTCTACGAGCAGTACTTC. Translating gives CASSQDIGGLYEQYF.